This entry lists 20 T cell receptor beta chains sequenced from one sample in a study of vaccination effects on CD4 cells after COVID-19. Before any sequencing was done, the ViraFEST assay used viral peptide pools to expand antigen-specific CD4+ T cells. Following culture for approximately ten days, CD4+ T cells were isolated. The vaccine recipients had no prior SARS-CoV-2 infection, with negative nucleocapsid antibodies. Assay: immunoSEQ multiplex PCR; the TCRdb copy retains only in-frame clones and omits some. The table shows 77,000 or so clones, with over 70% occurring only once. What these receptors recognize is not known. The sequenced sample was CD4+ T cells from PBMCs cultured with SARS-CoV-2 spike peptides, obtained before COVID-19 vaccination. These receptors all stem from a human donor who received a COVID-19 vaccine.

The V call is TRBV21-1, the J call TRBJ2-3; the table calls TRBD2, which could not be checked here. TRBV21-1 is a pseudogene locus. This CDR3 spans 17 amino acids. CDR3 region: CASSKRPTSGGQDTQYF. The CDR3 DNA reads as TGTGCCAGCAGCAAACGTCCGACTAGCGGGGGTCAAGATACGCAGTATTTT.

The chain carries TRBV6-6 and TRBJ2-7, with D perhaps TRBD1 (6 bases). This CDR3 comprises 16 residues. Per the germline V gene, CDR1 is MNHNY and CDR2 is SVGAGI (reference sequence). Trimming shortened V by 0 bases and J by 6 bases, and 18 bases separated the two germline ends. The CDR3 loop is CASSYSDRSVPTEQYV. CDR3 coding DNA: TGTGCCAGCAGTTACTCGGACAGATCGGTCCCTACCGAGCAGTACGTC.

The chain recombines TRBV30 with TRBJ2-1, with a possible D match to TRBD1 (5 bases). From germline, CDR1 is GTSNPN and CDR2 SVGIG (reference sequence). This CDR3 spans 12 amino acids. The V and J ends lost 5 bases and 4 bases respectively, with 9 bases between them. As DNA, the CDR3 is TGTGCCTGGCAGGGCTTTTACAATGAGCAGTTCTTC. This translates into CAWQGFYNEQFF. The full variable domain, its missing parts supplied by reference TRBV30 and TRBJ2-1, is SQTIHQWPATLVQPVGSPLSLECTVEGTSNPNLYWYRQAAGRGLQLLFYSVGIGQISSEVPQNLSASRPQDRQFILSSKKLLLSDSGFYLCAWQGFYNEQFFGPGTRLTVL.

V and J are TRBV6-2 or TRBV6-3 and TRBJ2-7, with D tentatively TRBD2 (7 bases). The germline V gene has CDR1 MNHEY and CDR2 SVGEGT. CDR3 length: 15 residues. V was pared by 6 bases and J by 0 bases, with 15 bases between. CDR3: CASSSPAGASYEQYV. Written as DNA, the CDR3 is TGTGCCAGCAGCTCCCCGGCGGGGGCCTCCTACGAGCAGTACGTC.

This chain uses TRBV5-1 with TRBJ1-6, with D perhaps TRBD1 (5 bases). V was pared by 2 bases and J by 5 bases, with 17 bases between. CDR3 length equals 17 residues. Looked up from germline, CDR1 is SGHRS and CDR2 is YFSETQ. CDR3 in DNA: TGCGCCAGCAGCTTCGGTCTAAGGGGCGCGGATAATTCACCCCTCCACTTT. This encodes CASSFGLRGADNSPLHF.

This chain links TRBV7-8 with TRBJ2-7; TRBD2 aligns across 8 bases. Germline values: CDR1 SGHVS, CDR2 FQNEAQ. The CDR3 sequence is 17 residues long. V trimming: 2 bases; J trimming: 2 bases; junction bases outside the gene matches: 11. The CDR3 DNA reads TGTGCCAGCAGCTTATCCAGCGCGGGGGGACCAACCTACGAGCAGTACGTC. The encoded protein is CASSLSSAGGPTYEQYV.

Here the CDR3 DNA reads TGTGCCAGCAGTGACAGAGACAGATACGAGCAGTACGTC. It specifies CASSDRDRYEQYV. V and J are TRBV6-1 and TRBJ2-7; D may be TRBD1 (5 bases). This CDR3 has 13 amino acids. The germline V and J ends were trimmed by 3 bases and 4 bases, with 10 bases remaining between them. Germline CDR1 MNHNS, CDR2 SASEGT.

In this sample, this clone turned up a few times. This chain uses TRBV2 with TRBJ1-1, with D possibly being TRBD1 (5 bases). V was cut by 3 bases and J by 5 bases, with 10 bases left in between. The germline V gene encodes CDR1 SNHLY and CDR2 FYNNEI. The CDR3 sequence is 13 residues long. CDR3 loop: CASSEEGRTEAFF. In nucleotides, the CDR3 is TGTGCCAGCAGTGAGGAGGGGAGAACTGAAGCTTTCTTT.

V gene TRBV3-1 (or the pseudogene TRBV3-2) combines with J gene TRBJ1-4; D is unresolved. Per the germline V gene, CDR1 is LGHDT and CDR2 is YNNKEL (reference sequence). The V gene lost 0 bases and the J gene lost 13 bases, with 15 bases spanning the gap. This CDR3 has 14 residues. CDR3 protein: CASSQDNNGVRLFF. The DNA of the CDR3 is TGTGCCAGCAGCCAAGATAATAATGGGGTGCGACTGTTTTTT.

There are a few counts of this clone. The chain carries TRBV19 and TRBJ1-2, with 9 bases matching TRBD1. The CDR3 has 14 amino acids. J was trimmed by 6 bases and V by 8 bases; bases with no gene match: 10. Germline CDR1 LNHDA, CDR2 SQIVND (reference sequence). The CDR3 coding sequence is TGTGCCAGTCTGGGGACAGGGCCTCTGGATGGCTACACCTTC. It translates to CASLGTGPLDGYTF.

The chain uses TRBV7-2 and TRBJ1-1; D perhaps matches TRBD1 (5 bases). The length of the CDR3 is 15 residues. Trimming removed 0 bases at V and 1 base at J, with 9 bases between. The V gene's germline CDR1 is SGHTA and CDR2 FQGNSA. The CDR3 coding sequence is TGTGCCAGCAGCTTAGCGCGAGGGGCGAACACTGAAGCTTTCTTT. Protein: CASSLARGANTEAFF.

The sample holds a few counts of this clone. The chain employs TRBV20-1 and TRBJ2-7; no reliable D call. Germline lookup yields CDR1 DFQATT and CDR2 SNEGSKA (reference sequence). This CDR3 has 11 amino acids. The CDR3 here is CSDRASYEQYV. The CDR3 DNA is TGCAGTGATAGAGCCTCCTACGAGCAGTACGTC.

This clone was picked up one time. The chain links TRBV4-1 to TRBJ1-6, with D possibly matching TRBD1 (5 bases). V lost 6 bases, J lost 0 bases, and 12 bases lay in between. The CDR3 sequence is 16 residues long. Germline V lookup: CDR1 MGHRA, CDR2 YSYEKL. CDR3 DNA: TGCGCCAGCAGACCGACAGAGAGCTCCTATAATTCACCCCTCCACTTT. Translated, it gives CASRPTESSYNSPLHF.

The chain links TRBV7-2 to TRBJ1-2, with 7 bases that match TRBD1. CDR3 length: 17 residues. The junction had 15 bases not matched to a gene; V was cut back by 5 bases and J by 3 bases. CDR1 and CDR2 (germline): SGHTA, FQGNSA. The CDR3 bases are TGTGCCAGCAGCCAATCCTTAACAGGGGCCGCCTACTATGGCTACACCTTC. It specifies CASSQSLTGAAYYGYTF. The full variable domain, in which reference TRBV7-2 and TRBJ1-2 provide the parts outside the CDR3, is GAGVSQSPSNKVTEKGKDVELRCDPISGHTALYWYRQSLGQGLEFLIYFQGNSAPDKSGLPSDRFSAERTGGSVSTLTIQRTQQEDSAVYLCASSQSLTGAAYYGYTFGSGTRLTVV.

V usage is TRBV18 and J usage is TRBJ2-7; 8 bases map to TRBD1. The CDR3 spans 14 residues. V lost 3 bases, J lost 5 bases, and 6 bases stayed unmatched. Germline values: CDR1 KGHSH, CDR2 LQKENI. CDR3 nucleotides: TGTGCCAGCTCACCGGGGACAGGCTCGGACGAGCAGTACGTC. This sequence encodes CASSPGTGSDEQYV.

The V and J genes are TRBV24-1 and TRBJ2-5, with 8 nucleotides matching TRBD1. Germline trimming cut 1 base from V and 4 bases from J; bases unmatched to any gene: 4. The CDR3 has 15 residues. Per germline, CDR1 KGHDR and CDR2 SFDVKD. The CDR3 sequence: CATSDFGQGTETQYF. DNA of the CDR3: TGTGCCACCAGTGATTTCGGACAGGGCACAGAGACCCAGTACTTC.

The rearrangement uses TRBV18 and TRBJ2-5, with 9 bases fitting TRBD2. Germline lookup yields CDR1 KGHSH and CDR2 LQKENI. The V segment lost 3 bases and the J segment 5 bases; nucleotides outside the gene matches: 7. This CDR3 spans 15 amino acids. In nucleotides, the CDR3 is TGTGCCAGCTCACCCCTAGCGGGGCCCCGGGAGACCCAGTACTTC. Its translation: CASSPLAGPRETQYF.

V and J are TRBV5-1 and TRBJ2-3; 11 nucleotides match TRBD2. The CDR3 totals 16 residues. Germline loops: CDR1 SGHRS, CDR2 YFSETQ. Trimming took 2 bases from V and 4 from J; bases not matched to a gene: 6. Here the CDR3 reads CASSFPLAGAPDTQYF. DNA of the CDR3: TGCGCCAGCAGCTTTCCACTAGCGGGGGCCCCAGATACGCAGTATTTT.

V gene TRBV3-1 (or the pseudogene TRBV3-2) combines with J gene TRBJ2-1; 9 bases are shared with TRBD2. There are 17 residues in the CDR3. With 0 bases clipped from V and 6 bases from J, the junction kept 9 bases outside the gene matches. Germline loops: CDR1 LGHDT, CDR2 YNNKEL (reference sequence). The CDR3 coding sequence is TGTGCCAGCAGCCAAGAATGGTTTAGCGGGGGTCCCAATGAGCAGTTCTTC. Protein product: CASSQEWFSGGPNEQFF.

The count of this clone is one. V is TRBV5-1 and J is TRBJ2-2; perhaps TRBD2 as D (5 bases). Germline CDR1 and CDR2: SGHRS and YFSETQ. The CDR3 runs 18 residues. The V end was cut by 2 bases, the J end by 3 bases, with 20 bases between. CDR3: CASSFRAQLGSYTGELFF. The DNA for the CDR3 is TGCGCCAGCAGCTTCCGGGCTCAACTAGGGAGTTACACCGGGGAGCTGTTTTTT.